The next 23 T cell receptor beta chains were all read from a single sample in a study of CD8+ T cells in alopecia areata. Sorting of the five patients' CD4+ cells gave CD25+CD127- cells as the output. cDNA prepared by RNA extraction and subsequent reverse transcription served as the template for sequencing. Some clones are missing from TCRdb's copy, which holds only in-frame ones; the method was immunoSEQ multiplex PCR. Found here are some 20,000 clones, roughly two thirds of them singletons; the top ten hold less than 5.5%. The sequencing input was CD4+ Tregs sorted from blood. The receptors here all came from a human donor with alopecia areata.

This clone was counted only a few times. This sequence joins TRBV4-1 and TRBJ2-7; 7 nucleotides line up with TRBD1. Germline trimming cut 0 bases from V and 2 bases from J; bases unmatched to any gene: 16. The CDR3 totals 19 residues. Germline V CDR1 and CDR2: MGHRA, YSYEKL. CDR3 nucleotides: TGCGCCAGCAGCCAAGACCCAAGGAGAGTCGACAGGGCCACCTACGAGCAGTACTTC. This sequence encodes CASSQDPRRVDRATYEQYF.

This clone showed up just a few times. The chain recombines TRBV28 with TRBJ1-5, with D possibly matching TRBD1 (6 bases). Germline assignment: CDR1 MDHEN and CDR2 SYDVKM. CDR3 size: 16 residues. V was clipped by 5 bases and J by 5 bases, with 19 bases between them. CDR3 DNA: TGTGCCAGCAGTCCGGGACACCGAAAATACTATCAGCCCCAGCATTTT. It translates to CASSPGHRKYYQPQHF.

V gene TRBV2 combines with J gene TRBJ1-5; D is unresolved. This CDR3 has 12 amino acids. The germline V and J ends were trimmed by 6 bases and 5 bases, with 8 bases remaining between them. Germline assignment: CDR1 SNHLY and CDR2 FYNNEI. The CDR3 spells CASSFDHQPQHF. The DNA of the CDR3 is TGTGCCAGCAGCTTCGACCATCAGCCCCAGCATTTT. The full variable domain, rest sourced from reference TRBV2 and TRBJ1-5, is EPEVTQTPSHQVTQMGQEVILRCVPISNHLYFYWYRQILGQKVEFLVSFYNNEISEKSEIFDDQFSVERPDGSNFTLKIRSTKLEDSAMYFCASSFDHQPQHFGDGTRLSIL.

In its sample, this clone was seen a few times. The V and J genes are TRBV29-1 and TRBJ2-7; D remains ambiguous. There are 11 residues in the CDR3. Germline values: CDR1 SQVTM, CDR2 ANQGSEA. Deletions cut 1 base from V and 5 bases from J, with 6 bases between. CDR3 amino acids: CSVEGGNEQYF. The CDR3 DNA reads TGCAGCGTTGAAGGGGGTAACGAGCAGTACTTC.

A few counts support this clone. Here the CDR3 reads CASSTRTGANEKLFF. In DNA, the CDR3 is TGTGCCAGCAGTACCCGGACAGGGGCTAATGAAAAACTGTTTTTT. This rearrangement joins TRBV28 to TRBJ1-4; TRBD1 matches at 9 bases. The CDR3 runs 15 residues. The V and J ends lost 5 bases and 3 bases, in that order; junction bases with no gene match: 4. Germline V gene data show CDR1 as MDHEN and CDR2 as SYDVKM.

The chain employs TRBV28 and TRBJ1-5; D is ambiguous. This CDR3 has 15 residues. Germline values: CDR1 MDHEN, CDR2 SYDVKM. Trimming cost V 5 bases and J 6 bases, with 17 bases left between them. CDR3 loop: CASSRIALNSQPQHF. CDR3 nucleotide sequence: TGTGCCAGCAGTCGTATTGCTCTGAACTCTCAGCCCCAGCATTTT.

The chain is built from TRBV5-6 and TRBJ2-3; weak D call: TRBD1 (5 bases). Germline V gene sequence: CDR1 SGHDT, CDR2 YYEEEE. The CDR3 has 16 amino acids. V was cut by 0 bases and J by 6 bases, with 17 bases left in between. The DNA for the CDR3 is TGTGCCAGCAGCTTGGGCCCCCACTCAGGGTACGATACGCAGTATTTT. This codes for CASSLGPHSGYDTQYF.

The table lists this clone with a few counts. Other DNA sequences in this specimen translate into the identical CDR3. The V gene is TRBV7-2, the J gene TRBJ2-2; D is ambiguous. Germline assignment: CDR1 SGHTA and CDR2 FQGNSA. V lost 2 bases and J 5 bases, leaving 12 bases between the germline ends. The CDR3 is 15 residues long. The CDR3 region is CASSLRDPRTGELFF. For the CDR3, the DNA is TGTGCCAGCAGCTTAAGGGATCCCCGAACCGGGGAGCTGTTTTTT.

This chain joins TRBV28 and TRBJ2-5; D remains ambiguous. Per the germline V gene, CDR1 is MDHEN and CDR2 is SYDVKM. Trimming took off 7 bases at V and 6 bases at J, with 21 bases between the two ends. The CDR3 is 15 amino acids. CDR3 sequence reads: CASTFNGQLGKTQYF. For the CDR3, the DNA is TGTGCCAGCACTTTTAACGGTCAACTGGGGAAGACCCAGTACTTC. The whole variable domain, remainder taken from reference TRBV28 and TRBJ2-5, is DVKVTQSSRYLVKRTGEKVFLECVQDMDHENMFWYRQDPGLGLRLIYFSYDVKMKEKGDIPEGYSVSREKKERFSLILESASTNQTSMYLCASTFNGQLGKTQYFGPGTRLLVL.

CDR3 nucleotides: TGTGCCAGCAGCCGCCTACGGTTACTCGGGGATACGCAGTATTTT. Its translation: CASSRLRLLGDTQYF. The chain recombines TRBV7-2 with TRBJ2-3; D is undetermined. In germline, CDR1 is SGHTA, CDR2 FQGNSA. V lost 5 bases, J lost 6 bases, and 18 bases lay in between. CDR3 length: 15 residues.

The chain combines TRBV15 with TRBJ2-7; 7 bases fit TRBD1. The CDR3 runs 14 residues. Germline CDR1 reads LNHNV; CDR2 reads YYDKDF (reference sequence). Trimming cost V 5 bases and J 0 bases; bases outside gene matches: 4. This CDR3 is CATSLRQGSYEQYF. The CDR3 region has the DNA TGTGCCACCAGCCTACGACAGGGCTCCTACGAGCAGTACTTC.

V usage is TRBV9 and J usage is TRBJ2-1, with 8 nucleotides matching TRBD2. The junction had 4 bases not matched to a gene; V was cut back by 0 bases and J by 5 bases. CDR1 and CDR2 from the germline V gene are SGDLS and YYNGEE. The CDR3 has 15 residues. CDR3 DNA: TGTGCCAGCAGCGTAGGAGGGACTAGGGACAATGAGCAGTTCTTC. Its protein product is CASSVGGTRDNEQFF.

The V and J genes are TRBV2 and TRBJ1-3; TRBD1 matches at 9 bases. The CDR3 length is 14 residues. Unmatched junction bases numbered 4, after V lost 6 bases and J lost 4 bases. CDR1 is SNHLY and CDR2 is FYNNEI in the germline V gene. CDR3 residues: CASRNDRGGNTIYF. In nucleotides, the CDR3 is TGTGCCAGCAGGAACGACAGGGGGGGAAACACCATATATTTT.

The chain carries TRBV25-1 and TRBJ1-1; no firm D call. The CDR3 extends over 11 amino acids. Germline CDR1 MGHDK, CDR2 SYGVNS. V was shortened by 8 bases and J by 1 base, with 5 bases between the two germline ends. CDR3 sequence: CASLGNTEAFF. In DNA form, the CDR3 reads TGTGCCAGCTTGGGGAACACTGAAGCTTTCTTT.

There are a few counts of this clone. The chain recombines TRBV28 with TRBJ2-1, with 13 bases aligning to TRBD2. The ends lost 5 bases at V and 4 bases at J; junction bases unmatched: 14. The CDR3 is 19 amino acids. Germline lookup yields CDR1 MDHEN and CDR2 SYDVKM. The chain's CDR3 is CASSPRPGTSGEWYNEQFF. CDR3 bases: TGTGCCAGCAGTCCTCGTCCCGGGACTAGCGGGGAATGGTACAATGAGCAGTTCTTC. Full variable domain (missing parts from reference TRBV28 and TRBJ2-1): DVKVTQSSRYLVKRTGEKVFLECVQDMDHENMFWYRQDPGLGLRLIYFSYDVKMKEKGDIPEGYSVSREKKERFSLILESASTNQTSMYLCASSPRPGTSGEWYNEQFFGPGTRLTVL.

The rearrangement links TRBV5-1 to TRBJ2-1; the D gene is possibly TRBD1 (6 bases). CDR1 and CDR2 (germline): SGHRS, YFSETQ. The germline V and J ends were trimmed by 4 bases and 7 bases, with 12 bases remaining between them. This CDR3 spans 13 amino acids. This CDR3 is CASSGGQWNEQFF. CDR3 coding DNA: TGCGCCAGCAGCGGAGGACAGTGGAATGAGCAGTTCTTC.

The CDR3 region is CASSLVLGLAGHTDTQYF. The CDR3 region has the DNA TGTGCCAGCAGCTTAGTTCTGGGACTAGCGGGCCACACAGATACGCAGTATTTT. The chain joins TRBV7-4 to TRBJ2-3; 12 bases agree with TRBD2. The trim removed 1 base at V and 2 bases at J, leaving 7 bases unmatched. The germline V gene has CDR1 SGHVT and CDR2 SQSDAQ. CDR3 length: 18 residues.

The chain employs TRBV7-9 and TRBJ1-4, with 9 positions matching TRBD1. This CDR3 region has 16 residues. The junction had 9 bases not matched to a gene; V was cut back by 3 bases and J by 7 bases. CDR1 is SEHNR and CDR2 is FQNEAQ in the germline V gene (reference sequence). In DNA form, the CDR3 reads TGTGCCAGCAGCTTGATGGTGCGGGACAGGGTTGAAAAACTGTTTTTT. Its translation: CASSLMVRDRVEKLFF.

The table lists this clone with a few counts. V gene TRBV11-2 combines with J gene TRBJ2-1; D is perhaps TRBD2 (5 bases). Germline V gives CDR1 SGHAT, CDR2 FQNNGV. The CDR3 length is 15 residues. The V end lost 1 base, the J end lost 2 bases, and 9 bases lay between the germline ends. The CDR3 sequence: CASSLGTGTYNEQFF. The CDR3 nucleotides are TGTGCCAGCAGCTTAGGTACCGGGACCTACAATGAGCAGTTCTTC.

This chain uses TRBV28 with TRBJ1-4; D is uncertain. V was trimmed by 4 bases and J by 4 bases, leaving 13 bases between them. The CDR3 spans 15 residues. Germline CDR1 and CDR2: MDHEN and SYDVKM. The chain's CDR3 is CASSSGATDNEKLFF. The CDR3 DNA reads as TGTGCCAGCAGTTCCGGCGCGACGGATAATGAAAAACTGTTTTTT.

This clone showed up just a few times. The V gene is TRBV28, the J gene TRBJ1-1; TRBD1 matches at 9 bases. Germline V gene data show CDR1 as MDHEN and CDR2 as SYDVKM. The CDR3 is made up of 16 amino acids. J lost 6 bases, V lost 6 bases, and 14 bases had no gene match. CDR3: CASRTGTGRKGPEAFF. The CDR3 region has the DNA TGTGCCAGCAGAACCGGGACAGGGAGGAAAGGCCCTGAAGCTTTCTTT.

J is TRBJ1-3 and V is TRBV6-6; weak D call: TRBD1 (6 bases). This CDR3 is built from 13 residues. V lost 7 bases to trimming and J lost 2 bases, with 9 bases between them. The germline V gene has CDR1 MNHNY and CDR2 SVGAGI (reference sequence). This chain's CDR3 is CASKQGTGNTIYF. The DNA of the CDR3 is TGTGCCAGCAAACAGGGAACTGGAAACACCATATATTTT.

The V call is TRBV19, the J call TRBJ1-2, with 12 positions matching TRBD1. CDR3 length: 13 amino acids. The J segment lost 7 bases and the V segment lost 7 bases, leaving 4 bases of the junction unmatched. CDR1 and CDR2 from the germline V gene are LNHDA and SQIVND (reference sequence). The CDR3 spells CASTGQGAPGYTF. CDR3 sequence (DNA): TGTGCCAGTACGGGACAGGGGGCTCCTGGCTACACCTTC. The complete variable domain, with remaining parts taken from reference TRBV19 and TRBJ1-2, reads DGGITQSPKYLFRKEGQNVTLSCEQNLNHDAMYWYRQDPGQGLRLIYYSQIVNDFQKGDIAEGYSVSREKKESFPLTVTSAQKNPTAFYLCASTGQGAPGYTFGSGTRLTVV.